These 20 T cell receptor beta chains were sequenced from one sample in a study of identical twins. From the 5' RACE reads, TCRdb called clonotypes with MiXCR, one entry per CDR3 protein. The sample yields some 690,000 distinct CDR3 sequences, 20% to 25% seen once. This sample also belongs to another study, concerning T cells expressing NK-cell markers.

Sequenced material: PBMCs. The source is a woman in her late teens or twenties in good health.

This clonotype was observed at least ten times. The chain combines TRBV9 with TRBJ2-1; D remains ambiguous. CDR1 is SGDLS, CDR2 YYNGEE, per germline. V lost 3 bases to trimming and J lost 4 bases, with 11 bases between them. The CDR3 sequence is 14 residues long. The CDR3 is CASSDDSVYNEQFF. CDR3 in DNA: TGTGCCAGCAGCGACGACTCCGTTTACAATGAGCAGTTCTTC. The full variable domain, completed using reference TRBV9 and TRBJ2-1, is DSGVTQTPKHLITATGQRVTLRCSPRSGDLSVYWYQQSLDQGLQFLIQYYNGEERAKGNILERFSAQQFPDLHSELNLSSLELGDSALYFCASSDDSVYNEQFFGPGTRLTVL.

The CDR3 is CASSFRSRKYEQYF. The CDR3 bases are TGTGCCAGCAGTTTTCGGTCGAGGAAGTACGAGCAGTACTTC. The chain recombines TRBV12-3 or TRBV12-4 with TRBJ2-7; no definite D call. The CDR3 totals 14 residues. Between the trimmed V and J ends, which lost 3 bases and 4 bases, there was a span of 13 bases.

Only a few counts were recorded for this clonotype. The chain joins TRBV10-3 to TRBJ2-1; 11 bases fit TRBD1. Germline CDR1 is ENHRY and CDR2 is SYGVKD. Trimming at V came to 8 bases and at J to 6 bases, leaving 6 bases not matched to a gene. The CDR3 is 14 amino acids. This chain's CDR3 is CAISLGQGVNEQFF. The DNA of the CDR3 is TGTGCCATCTCACTGGGACAGGGGGTCAATGAGCAGTTCTTC.

The chain joins TRBV12-3 or TRBV12-4 to TRBJ2-1; D could derive from TRBD1 or TRBD2 (5 bases each). The CDR3 loop spans 15 amino acids. V lost 5 bases to trimming and J lost 5 bases, with 16 bases between them. CDR3 region: CASSPLGVLNNEQFF. The CDR3 nucleotides are TGTGCCAGCAGTCCCCTGGGGGTGCTTAACAATGAGCAGTTCTTC.

V usage is TRBV27 and J usage is TRBJ2-7; D is unresolved. Germline CDR1 MNHEY, CDR2 SMNVEV (reference sequence). The CDR3 is made up of 12 amino acids. Trimming removed 8 bases at V and 5 bases at J, with 13 bases between. CDR3 in DNA: TGTGCCAGCCTAAGGGTTTTCCACGAGCAGTACTTC. Protein product: CASLRVFHEQYF.

Here the CDR3 DNA reads TGTGCCAGCAGCTTAGTGTCAAGTAACGAGCAGTACTTC. It is translated as CASSLVSSNEQYF. The chain employs TRBV7-9 and TRBJ2-7; D uncertain. Germline lookup yields CDR1 SEHNR and CDR2 FQNEAQ (reference sequence). V was trimmed by 1 base and J by 5 bases, leaving 9 bases between them. The CDR3 is made up of 13 amino acids.

The chain employs TRBV6-4 and TRBJ2-2; TRBD1 agrees at 10 bases. The CDR3 extends over 17 amino acids. Germline V gene data show CDR1 as MRHNA and CDR2 as SNTAGT. With 6 bases clipped from V and 4 bases from J, the junction kept 11 bases outside the gene matches. This CDR3 is CASSRTTGTGVTGELFF. The CDR3 nucleotides read TGTGCCAGCAGCCGTACCACCGGGACAGGGGTCACCGGGGAGCTGTTTTTT.

V is TRBV6-5 and J is TRBJ2-7, with 8 bases matching TRBD1. V shed 2 bases and J 2 bases; nucleotides not matched to a gene: 11. Germline values: CDR1 MNHEY, CDR2 SVGAGI. CDR3 length equals 17 residues. As DNA, the CDR3 is TGTGCCAGCAGTTACAGCCGAAGGACAGGGAGACCCTACGAGCAGTACTTC. Translation: CASSYSRRTGRPYEQYF.

As concerns this clonotype: One end of the junction varies from germline; a read error may be responsible. This chain uses TRBV20-1 with TRBJ2-2, with 7 nucleotides matching TRBD2. CDR1 is DFQATT, CDR2 SNEGSKA, per germline (reference sequence). The CDR3 consists of 17 residues. The CDR3 here is CCAREVWGGSSTGELFF. The CDR3 coding sequence is TGCTGTGCTAGAGAAGTTTGGGGCGGGAGTAGCACCGGGGAGCTGTTTTTT.

The chain couples TRBV20-1 to TRBJ2-3; 7 bases match TRBD1. The CDR3 consists of 12 residues. Trimming cost V 7 bases and J 4 bases; bases outside gene matches: 5. Germline-derived CDR1 and CDR2 are DFQATT and SNEGSKA (reference sequence). This chain's CDR3 is CSVGQGADTQYF. CDR3 nucleotide sequence: TGCAGTGTTGGGCAGGGGGCAGATACGCAGTATTTT.

The chain joins TRBV5-1 to TRBJ2-5, with TRBD1 identical over 8 bases. Losses at the gene ends were 6 bases for V and 5 bases for J; bases not matched to a gene: 12. Germline assignment: CDR1 SGHRS and CDR2 YFSETQ. There are 15 residues in the CDR3. The chain's CDR3 is CASTAGDRGGETQYF. In nucleotides, the CDR3 is TGCGCCAGCACTGCGGGTGACAGGGGCGGGGAGACCCAGTACTTC.

About this clonotype itself: At one end the junction does not follow the germline gene, possibly because of a read error. The rearrangement uses TRBV12-3 or TRBV12-4 and TRBJ2-2; D is unresolved. The CDR3 runs to 13 residues. The DNA for the CDR3 is TGTGCCAGCAGGGTCAGGAACGCCGGGGAGCTGTTTTTT. Translation gives CASRVRNAGELFF.

J is TRBJ1-1 and V is TRBV12-3 or TRBV12-4, with TRBD1 as a possible D gene (6 bases). The CDR3 is 14 amino acids. V shed 5 bases and J shed 6 bases, with 16 bases lying between them. The CDR3 reads CASSAKRRGAEAFF. CDR3 coding DNA: TGTGCCAGCAGTGCGAAGAGGAGGGGGGCTGAAGCTTTCTTT.

The J gene is TRBJ1-6, the V gene TRBV5-5, with D tentatively TRBD1 (5 bases). The CDR3 has 11 residues. Germline lookup yields CDR1 SGHKS and CDR2 YYEKEE (reference sequence). V lost 4 bases to trimming and J lost 18 bases, with 14 bases between them. This CDR3 is CASSDGGWPHF. DNA of the CDR3: TGTGCCAGCAGCGACGGGGGGTGGCCCCACTTT.

The CDR3 spells CSAPREGPRETQYF. CDR3 sequence (DNA): TGCAGTGCTCCGCGGGAGGGCCCTCGGGAGACCCAGTACTTC. This chain joins TRBV20-1 and TRBJ2-5; 9 positions agree with TRBD2. The CDR3 has 14 residues. Germline V gene data show CDR1 as DFQATT and CDR2 as SNEGSKA (reference sequence). V was pared by 5 bases and J by 5 bases, with 9 bases of the junction left unmatched.

This clonotype was seen ten or more times. The chain combines TRBV6-1 with TRBJ2-1; 8 nucleotides align to TRBD2. Trimming took 6 bases from V and 7 from J; bases not matched to a gene: 5. Germline V gives CDR1 MNHNS, CDR2 SASEGT. This CDR3 contains 13 residues. CDR3: CASRGLGRNEQFF. The DNA for the CDR3 is TGTGCCAGCAGGGGACTAGGTCGGAATGAGCAGTTCTTC.

The CDR3 nucleotides are TGTGCCAGCAGCGTAGTTCCTAGGTCAGACACAGATACGCAGTATTTT. It specifies CASSVVPRSDTDTQYF. The chain combines TRBV9 with TRBJ2-3; no clear D. Trimming left V 0 bases short and J 2 bases short, with 13 bases between. The CDR3 loop spans 16 amino acids. The germline CDR1 and CDR2 sequences are SGDLS and YYNGEE.

The table lists this clonotype with a few counts. The V and J genes are TRBV10-3 and TRBJ2-7; D is unresolved. The CDR3 sequence is 16 residues long. Trimming shortened V by 0 bases and J by 7 bases, and 19 bases separated the two germline ends. The germline V gene has CDR1 ENHRY and CDR2 SYGVKD. CDR3 protein: CAISESLSRARREQYF. As DNA, the CDR3 is TGTGCCATCAGTGAGTCGCTTAGCCGGGCGCGAAGGGAGCAGTACTTC.

V is TRBV20-1 and J is TRBJ1-5; no clear D. The CDR3 spans 14 residues. Trimming removed 1 base from V and 0 bases from J, with 7 bases in between. Per germline, CDR1 DFQATT and CDR2 SNEGSKA (reference sequence). CDR3 sequence: CSARVGSSNQPQHF. CDR3 sequence (DNA): TGCAGTGCTAGAGTCGGTAGTAGCAATCAGCCCCAGCATTTT.

The V call is TRBV20-1, the J call TRBJ2-6; the D gene is possibly TRBD1 (6 bases). This CDR3 spans 15 amino acids. The V gene lost 1 base and the J gene lost 2 bases, with 9 bases spanning the gap. Looked up from germline, CDR1 is DFQATT and CDR2 is SNEGSKA (reference sequence). The DNA of the CDR3 is TGCAGTGCTAGAGTGACAGGTACTGGGGCCAACGTCCTGACTTTC. Its protein is CSARVTGTGANVLTF.